What follows are 17 T cell receptor beta chains derived from one specimen sequenced in a study of T-cell reconstitution after alpha-beta-depleted transplantation in children. The authors prepared the TCRbeta library with unique molecular identifiers. TCRdb independently ran MiXCR on the PCR reads; one entry per CDR3 protein. The sample holds a few hundred thousand distinct CDR3 sequences, 27% seen once. Material: PBMCs, obtained before TCRalphabeta/CD19-depleted stem cell transplant. These receptors all stem from a boy less than two years old with Wiskott-Aldrich syndrome, due to receive a stem cell transplant.

This clonotype was recorded a few times. The chain joins TRBV1 to TRBJ2-5; TRBD2 is the table's D call and was not checked against the DNA. TRBV1 is termed a pseudogene. The CDR3 contains 17 residues. CDR3 sequence: CTSSRWREIVFLETQYF. CDR3 bases: TGCACCAGCAGCCGTTGGCGGGAGATCGTATTTTTGGAGACCCAGTACTTC.

The chain combines TRBV20-1 with TRBJ2-1; 8 nucleotides line up with TRBD2. The ends lost 5 bases at V and 1 base at J; junction bases unmatched: 7. This CDR3 spans 15 amino acids. Germline V gives CDR1 DFQATT, CDR2 SNEGSKA (reference sequence). The CDR3 nucleotides read TGCAGTGCTGGCGGGGGGAGCGGATCCTACAATGAGCAGTTCTTC. Protein sequence: CSAGGGSGSYNEQFF.

This clonotype was seen only a few times. J is TRBJ1-6 and V is TRBV3-1; TRBD1 might be the D (5 bases). Germline V lookup: CDR1 LGHDT, CDR2 YNNKEL (reference sequence). The CDR3 has 16 amino acids. The V and J ends lost 5 bases and 7 bases respectively, with 18 bases between them. The CDR3 DNA follows: TGTGCCAGCAGCGGGACCGGGCCGGGGTGGAATTCACCCCTCCACTTT. It is translated as CASSGTGPGWNSPLHF.

This clonotype was counted a few times. V usage is TRBV4-1 and J usage is TRBJ2-2; possible D gene TRBD2, 5 bases. Trimming shortened V by 0 bases and J by 3 bases, and 14 bases separated the two germline ends. Germline CDR1 reads MGHRA; CDR2 reads YSYEKL. The CDR3 covers 17 residues. This CDR3 reads CASSQDRGQDYTGELFF. The DNA of the CDR3 is TGCGCCAGCAGCCAAGATCGAGGCCAGGACTACACCGGGGAGCTGTTTTTT.

This clonotype was found a few times. V gene TRBV20-1 combines with J gene TRBJ2-3, with 10 bases identical to TRBD2. The CDR3 has 13 amino acids. The V segment lost 8 bases and the J segment 2 bases; nucleotides outside the gene matches: 4. Germline assignment: CDR1 DFQATT and CDR2 SNEGSKA (reference sequence). The CDR3 DNA follows: TGCAGTATAACTAGCGGGGTCACAGATACGCAGTATTTT. It is translated as CSITSGVTDTQYF.

The chain is built from TRBV5-1 and TRBJ2-3; D gene uncertain. Germline values: CDR1 SGHRS, CDR2 YFSETQ. This CDR3 contains 14 residues. V was shortened by 0 bases and J by 4 bases, with 9 bases between the two germline ends. The CDR3 here is CASSLGRPPDTQYF. The CDR3 DNA reads as TGCGCCAGCAGCTTGGGGAGACCCCCAGATACGCAGTATTTT.

This sequence joins TRBV5-1 and TRBJ2-1; TRBD2 matches 7 bases. The CDR3 contains 15 residues. J lost 7 bases, V lost 2 bases, and 9 bases had no gene match. Germline values: CDR1 SGHRS, CDR2 YFSETQ. The CDR3 reads CASSLSGNPLNEQFF. CDR3 coding DNA: TGCGCCAGCAGCTTAAGCGGGAACCCACTGAATGAGCAGTTCTTC.

In this sample, this clonotype turned up a few times. This chain joins TRBV20-1 and TRBJ2-7, with no clear D. There are 14 residues in the CDR3. Germline CDR1 is DFQATT and CDR2 is SNEGSKA (reference sequence). The V and J ends lost 6 bases and 0 bases respectively, with 15 bases between them. This chain's CDR3 is CSARSPWSSYEQYF. DNA for the CDR3: TGCAGTGCAAGGAGCCCTTGGAGCTCCTACGAGCAGTACTTC.

The sample holds a few counts of this clonotype. J is TRBJ2-3 and V is TRBV25-1; D not resolved. The V end was cut by 2 bases, the J end by 2 bases, with 2 bases between. CDR1 is MGHDK, CDR2 SYGVNS, per germline. This CDR3 is 12 amino acids long. This CDR3 is CASSETTDTQYF. In DNA, the CDR3 is TGTGCCAGCAGTGAAACCACAGATACGCAGTATTTT. Using reference TRBV25-1 and TRBJ2-3 for the parts outside the CDR3, the full variable domain is EADIYQTPRYLVIGTGKKITLECSQTMGHDKMYWYQQDPGMELHLIHYSYGVNSTEKGDLSSESTVSRIRTEHFPLTLESARPSHTSQYLCASSETTDTQYFGPGTRLTVL.

V gene TRBV29-1 combines with J gene TRBJ2-5, with unresolved D. Per the germline V gene, CDR1 is SQVTM and CDR2 is ANQGSEA. Trimming pared 0 bases from V and 3 bases from J, leaving 11 bases between. This CDR3 spans 14 amino acids. For the CDR3, the DNA is TGCAGCGTTGAAGAGATTCGGGCCGAAGAGACCCAGTACTTC. Protein product: CSVEEIRAEETQYF.

This clonotype was observed a few times. The chain employs TRBV6-1 and TRBJ1-5; D gene ambiguous. V dropped 2 bases and J dropped 9 bases, with 5 bases sitting between them. In germline, CDR1 is MNHNS, CDR2 SASEGT. There are 11 residues in the CDR3. The CDR3 sequence is CASSEITPQHF. CDR3 coding DNA: TGTGCCAGCAGTGAAATTACGCCCCAGCATTTT.

The chain links TRBV4-1 to TRBJ2-3, with a tentative D call TRBD2 (6 bases). CDR1 is MGHRA and CDR2 is YSYEKL in the germline V gene. V lost 0 bases and J lost 6, with 22 bases in between. This CDR3 is 18 amino acids long. DNA for the CDR3: TGCGCCAGCAGCCAAGAGAAGAGAGATCGGGAGAGGAAGGATACGCAGTATTTT. It encodes CASSQEKRDRERKDTQYF.

The table lists this clonotype with many counts. The junction differs from germline at one of its ends, possibly a read error. The chain recombines TRBV7-6 with TRBJ1-1; 9 nucleotides match TRBD1. This CDR3 has 13 residues. CDR1 and CDR2 (germline): SGHVS, FNYEAQ. This CDR3 reads CASSLAQGAEAFF. The CDR3 DNA sequence: TGTGCCAGCAGCTTAGCACAGGGGGCTGAGGCTTTCTTT.

This chain links TRBV2 with TRBJ2-3; TRBD1 matches 10 bases. Germline assignment: CDR1 SNHLY and CDR2 FYNNEI. The CDR3 runs to 16 residues. Trimming at V came to 0 bases and at J to 3 bases, leaving 3 bases not matched to a gene. The CDR3 region is CASSEARTGGTDTQYF. Here the CDR3 DNA reads TGTGCCAGCAGTGAAGCCCGGACAGGGGGAACAGATACGCAGTATTTT.

V and J are TRBV5-1 and TRBJ2-3, with 8 bases identical to TRBD2. Germline V gives CDR1 SGHRS, CDR2 YFSETQ. V gave up 10 bases and J gave up 1 base; unmatched junction bases: 8. The CDR3 covers 14 residues. CDR3 in DNA: TGCGCCTCTGCAAGCGGGAGCCGCACAGATACGCAGTATTTT. Translated, it gives CASASGSRTDTQYF.

This clonotype has just a few counts. The genes are TRBV5-4 and TRBJ2-5; TRBD1 matches 8 bases. CDR3 length equals 15 residues. Germline V gives CDR1 SGHNT, CDR2 YYREEE (reference sequence). Germline trimming cut 5 bases from V and 6 bases from J; bases unmatched to any gene: 12. For the CDR3, the DNA is TGTGCCAGCAGACTGGACAGGGCCCCCTTTAAGACCCAGTACTTC. It yields the protein CASRLDRAPFKTQYF. Full variable domain (remainder filled in from reference TRBV5-4 and TRBJ2-5): ETGVTQSPTHLIKTRGQQVTLRCSSQSGHNTVSWYQQALGQGPQFIFQYYREEENGRGNFPPRFSGLQFPNYSSELNVNALELDDSALYLCASRLDRAPFKTQYFGPGTRLLVL.

The rearrangement uses TRBV7-8 and TRBJ2-1; TRBD2 matches at 9 bases. The V and J ends lost 4 bases and 2 bases, in that order; junction bases with no gene match: 12. CDR1 is SGHVS and CDR2 is FQNEAQ in the germline V gene. The CDR3 is 18 amino acids. The chain's CDR3 is CASSSRGTSPTAYNEQFF. Written as DNA, the CDR3 is TGTGCCAGCAGCTCTAGGGGGACTAGCCCAACCGCCTACAATGAGCAGTTCTTC. Full variable domain (remainder filled in from reference TRBV7-8 and TRBJ2-1): GAGVSQSPRYKVAKRGQDVALRCDPISGHVSLFWYQQALGQGPEFLTYFQNEAQLDKSGLPSDRFFAERPEGSVSTLKIQRTQQEDSAVYLCASSSRGTSPTAYNEQFFGPGTRLTVL.